This entry lists 32 T cell receptor beta chains sequenced from one sample in a study of memory CD4+ T cells and cytomegalovirus serostatus. TCRdb keeps only in-frame clones here, not all; method: immunoSEQ multiplex PCR. The sample lists 30,000 to 40,000 clones; 79% were seen once. Single viable CD3+CD4+CD8-CD45RO+ cells were sorted as the memory CD4+ T cells. Material for sequencing was memory CD4+ T cells from blood. The receptors originated from an adult in good health and CMV-seropositive.

This clone was observed a single time. The rearrangement joins TRBV4-3 to TRBJ1-1, with TRBD1 as a possible D gene (6 bases). The germline gives CDR1 LGHNA, CDR2 YSLEER. V shed 0 bases and J shed 7 bases, with 12 bases lying between them. The CDR3 length is 14 residues. DNA of the CDR3: TGCGCCAGCAGCCAAGATAACAGGGTGTTTGAAGCTTTCTTT. The encoded protein is CASSQDNRVFEAFF.

This sequence joins TRBV5-1 and TRBJ2-1; 9 bases map to TRBD2. The CDR3 has 16 residues. The junction had 7 bases not matched to a gene; V was cut back by 4 bases and J by 2 bases. Germline V CDR1 and CDR2: SGHRS, YFSETQ. This CDR3 reads CASSMLAGNPYNEQFF. CDR3 DNA: TGCGCCAGCAGCATGCTAGCGGGGAATCCCTACAATGAGCAGTTCTTC. Full variable domain (outside the CDR3, taken from reference TRBV5-1 and TRBJ2-1): KAGVTQTPRYLIKTRGQQVTLSCSPISGHRSVSWYQQTPGQGLQFLFEYFSETQRNKGNFPGRFSGRQFSNSRSEMNVSTLELGDSALYLCASSMLAGNPYNEQFFGPGTRLTVL.

The chain carries TRBV29-1 and TRBJ2-7; 8 bases are a match to TRBD1. The V segment lost 6 bases and the J segment 3 bases; nucleotides outside the gene matches: 10. The CDR3 sequence is 14 residues long. CDR1 is SQVTM and CDR2 is ANQGSEA in the germline V gene. In DNA form, the CDR3 reads TGCAGCGTCAAAGGGGCAGGGGGCTTCTACGAGCAGTACTTC. Protein sequence: CSVKGAGGFYEQYF.

V and J are TRBV6-6 and TRBJ2-1, with D possibly TRBD2 on 6 matching bases. V lost 5 bases and J lost 5, with 16 bases in between. This CDR3 spans 15 amino acids. Germline assignment: CDR1 MNHNY and CDR2 SVGAGI (reference sequence). The CDR3 here is CASSRTGSGDNEQFF. CDR3 nucleotide sequence: TGTGCCAGCAGTCGTACCGGGTCGGGGGACAATGAGCAGTTCTTC.

The chain joins TRBV2 to TRBJ2-2, with a tentative D call TRBD1 (6 bases). Trimming pared 11 bases from V and 3 bases from J, leaving 22 bases between. The CDR3 covers 16 residues. Per the germline V gene, CDR1 is SNHLY and CDR2 is FYNNEI. The CDR3 protein is CASGNAAGAHTGELFF. For the CDR3, the DNA is TGTGCCTCCGGCAATGCGGCAGGGGCCCACACCGGGGAGCTGTTTTTT.

This clone was seen a single time. The rearrangement links TRBV4-1 to TRBJ2-7; D is possibly TRBD2 (7 bases). Per germline, CDR1 MGHRA and CDR2 YSYEKL. The V gene lost 3 bases and the J gene lost 2 bases, with 17 bases spanning the gap. The CDR3 spans 16 residues. Here the CDR3 reads CASSHGLGGATYEQYF. Written as DNA, the CDR3 is TGCGCCAGCAGCCACGGACTGGGGGGGGCGACCTACGAGCAGTACTTC.

This clone turned up a few times. The chain carries TRBV5-1 and TRBJ1-3, with unresolved D. The V gene's germline CDR1 is SGHRS and CDR2 YFSETQ. Trimming cost V 4 bases and J 0 bases, with 11 bases left between them. This CDR3 is built from 15 residues. In nucleotides, the CDR3 is TGCGCCAGCAGCACAGACGGTCTCTCTGGAAACACCATATATTTT. Translated, it gives CASSTDGLSGNTIYF.

The rearrangement links TRBV11-3 to TRBJ2-1, with 8 bases identical to TRBD2. The V gene's germline CDR1 is SGHNT and CDR2 YENEEA. Trimming took 5 bases from V and 0 from J; bases not matched to a gene: 6. This CDR3 spans 16 amino acids. This CDR3 reads CASSLAGGNSYNEQFF. For the CDR3, the DNA is TGTGCCAGCAGCCTGGCGGGGGGAAACTCCTACAATGAGCAGTTCTTC.

The CDR3 DNA reads TGTGCCAGCACCCTCGCGGGCTTGACTAGCACAGATACGCAGTATTTT. Amino acid sequence: CASTLAGLTSTDTQYF. The V and J genes are TRBV7-9 and TRBJ2-3; possibly TRBD2 for D (5 bases). This CDR3 is 16 amino acids long. CDR1 and CDR2 from the germline V gene are SEHNR and FQNEAQ (reference sequence). Trimming took off 7 bases at V and 0 bases at J, with 17 bases between the two ends.

This clone was counted once. J is TRBJ1-2 and V is TRBV5-6; D is uncertain. The germline V gene encodes CDR1 SGHDT and CDR2 YYEEEE. The length of the CDR3 is 16 residues. Between the trimmed V and J ends, which lost 0 bases and 0 bases, there was a span of 12 bases. CDR3 bases: TGTGCCAGCAGCTTGGGACTGTCTGTAGCTAACTATGGCTACACCTTC. This sequence encodes CASSLGLSVANYGYTF.

The chain uses TRBV7-8 and TRBJ2-4; D not certain. The CDR3 is made up of 15 amino acids. Germline values: CDR1 SGHVS, CDR2 FQNEAQ. V lost 2 bases, J lost 0 bases, and 8 bases lay in between. CDR3 loop: CASSLTTIAKNIQYF. The CDR3 nucleotides read TGTGCCAGCAGCTTAACGACAATAGCCAAAAACATTCAGTACTTC.

The rearrangement uses TRBV5-4 and TRBJ2-5, with 8 nucleotides matching TRBD1. With 3 bases clipped from V and 5 bases from J, the junction kept 12 bases outside the gene matches. This CDR3 contains 16 residues. CDR1 and CDR2 (germline): SGHNT, YYREEE (reference sequence). The CDR3 nucleotides read TGTGCCAGCAGCTCTCATTGGACAGGGACGTTCGAGACCCAGTACTTC. Encoded protein: CASSSHWTGTFETQYF.

V gene TRBV29-1 combines with J gene TRBJ1-1; D is uncertain. Germline loops: CDR1 SQVTM, CDR2 ANQGSEA. The CDR3 totals 12 residues. Between the trimmed V and J ends, which lost 4 bases and 3 bases, there was a span of 9 bases. As DNA, the CDR3 is TGCAGCGTTGGGGAGCAGCACACTGAAGCTTTCTTT. Its protein product is CSVGEQHTEAFF.

This clone was detected only once. The chain joins TRBV5-1 to TRBJ2-1, with 9 bases that match TRBD2. V lost 0 bases, J lost 0 bases, and 10 bases stayed unmatched. The length of the CDR3 is 19 residues. CDR1 SGHRS and CDR2 YFSETQ come from the germline V gene. Here the CDR3 reads CASSLDSLAGWSSYNEQFF. CDR3 nucleotides: TGCGCCAGCAGCTTGGATTCCCTAGCGGGGTGGAGCTCCTACAATGAGCAGTTCTTC.

Details on this clone: Other nucleotide sequences from this sample produce the same CDR3. The chain couples TRBV15 to TRBJ1-1, with no clear D. Trimming removed 0 bases from V and 1 base from J, with 9 bases in between. The CDR3 sequence is 15 residues long. Per the germline V gene, CDR1 is LNHNV and CDR2 is YYDKDF (reference sequence). CDR3 region: CATSRDKGQNTEAFF. In DNA form, the CDR3 reads TGTGCCACCAGCAGAGATAAGGGTCAGAACACTGAAGCTTTCTTT.

CDR3 nucleotide sequence: TGCAGCGCCCTCCTACCGTTAGCCAAAAACATTCAGTACTTC. Protein sequence: CSALLPLAKNIQYF. The chain joins TRBV29-1 to TRBJ2-4; D is unresolved. The CDR3 has 14 amino acids. Trimming left V 7 bases short and J 0 bases short, with 13 bases between. Germline V gives CDR1 SQVTM, CDR2 ANQGSEA.

This chain uses TRBV6-5 with TRBJ1-5, with D uncertain. This CDR3 is built from 14 residues. V was cut by 2 bases and J by 4 bases, with 9 bases left in between. From germline, CDR1 is MNHEY and CDR2 SVGAGI. CDR3 residues: CASSYQNLNQPQHF. The DNA of the CDR3 is TGTGCCAGCAGTTACCAGAATCTTAATCAGCCCCAGCATTTT.

This sequence joins TRBV19 and TRBJ1-1, with D possibly matching TRBD1 (5 bases). Germline-derived CDR1 and CDR2 are LNHDA and SQIVND (reference sequence). The CDR3 has 14 amino acids. V gave up 3 bases and J gave up 9 bases, with 17 bases separating them. In nucleotides, the CDR3 is TGTGCCAGTAGTATGACGGGGGATAGTCTTCAAGCTTTCTTT. Its protein is CASSMTGDSLQAFF. Full variable domain (rest looked up from reference TRBV19 and TRBJ1-1): DGGITQSPKYLFRKEGQNVTLSCEQNLNHDAMYWYRQDPGQGLRLIYYSQIVNDFQKGDIAEGYSVSREKKESFPLTVTSAQKNPTAFYLCASSMTGDSLQAFFGQGTRLTVV.

This chain joins TRBV7-2 and TRBJ2-2; D unresolved. Germline loops: CDR1 SGHTA, CDR2 FQGNSA. V lost 5 bases and J lost 0, with 13 bases in between. The CDR3 contains 16 residues. CDR3 bases: TGTGCCAGCAGCCCCGGTGGGCTAGCGAACACCGGGGAGCTGTTTTTT. Translated, it gives CASSPGGLANTGELFF.

V and J are TRBV6-6 and TRBJ2-3, with a tentative D call TRBD2 (6 bases). From germline, CDR1 is MNHNY and CDR2 SVGAGI (reference sequence). The CDR3 is 16 residues long. With 0 bases removed from V and 4 bases from J, the gap between germline ends came to 14 bases. CDR3 bases: TGTGCCAGCAGTTACTCGGGGTATGGGGACTCAGATACGCAGTATTTT. Translated: CASSYSGYGDSDTQYF.

The chain recombines TRBV9 with TRBJ1-1; D possibly corresponds to TRBD1 (6 bases). Trimming pared 0 bases from V and 11 bases from J, leaving 20 bases between. Germline CDR1 SGDLS, CDR2 YYNGEE. The CDR3 length is 15 residues. The CDR3 DNA follows: TGTGCCAGCAGCGTAGAGCAGGGGCAGGGAAGTAAGGCTTTCTTT. Protein sequence: CASSVEQGQGSKAFF. The full variable domain, with the rest looked up from reference TRBV9 and TRBJ1-1, is DSGVTQTPKHLITATGQRVTLRCSPRSGDLSVYWYQQSLDQGLQFLIQYYNGEERAKGNILERFSAQQFPDLHSELNLSSLELGDSALYFCASSVEQGQGSKAFFGQGTRLTVV.

The chain employs TRBV27 and TRBJ1-5; TRBD1 matches at 7 bases. V lost 6 bases and J lost 1; bases outside the gene matches: 21. CDR1 is MNHEY, CDR2 SMNVEV, per germline (reference sequence). There are 20 residues in the CDR3. CDR3 loop: CASRLTKGERQGRSNQPQHF. The CDR3, as DNA: TGTGCCAGCAGACTAACAAAGGGGGAAAGACAGGGCAGAAGCAATCAGCCCCAGCATTTT.

On this clone itself: One end of the junction is discordant with germline, which a read error may explain. The chain couples TRBV7-9 to TRBJ1-2; D is ambiguous. Germline V gives CDR1 SEHNR, CDR2 FQNEAQ (reference sequence). This CDR3 has 13 residues. Here the CDR3 reads CASSSGRPYDYTF. In DNA, the CDR3 is TGTGCCAGCAGCTCCGGACGGCCCTATGACTACACCTTC.

This clone has a single count. The rearrangement links TRBV19 to TRBJ2-2; tentatively, D is TRBD2 (6 bases). The germline V gene encodes CDR1 LNHDA and CDR2 SQIVND (reference sequence). This CDR3 region has 16 residues. The V gene lost 7 bases and the J gene lost 1 base, with 16 bases spanning the gap. The DNA for the CDR3 is TGTGCCAGTAAGGTAGCAGGGAGGAGGAACACCGGGGAGCTGTTTTTT. Translating gives CASKVAGRRNTGELFF.

The genes are TRBV7-9 and TRBJ1-2; D uncertain. CDR1 is SEHNR and CDR2 is FQNEAQ in the germline V gene (reference sequence). CDR3 length equals 12 residues. V lost 3 bases and J lost 3, with 5 bases in between. CDR3 protein: CASSFQDYGYTF. The CDR3 DNA reads TGTGCCAGCAGCTTCCAAGACTATGGCTACACCTTC.

The J gene is TRBJ1-1, the V gene TRBV4-1, with D possibly matching TRBD1 (5 bases). Trimming took 1 base from V and 8 from J, leaving 14 bases between them. The CDR3 runs to 14 residues. Germline CDR1 MGHRA, CDR2 YSYEKL. CDR3 sequence reads: CASSQVGSGGEAFF. CDR3 in DNA: TGCGCCAGCAGCCAAGTGGGCTCTGGGGGGGAAGCTTTCTTT.

This clone was found once. J is TRBJ1-3 and V is TRBV5-5, with a tentative D call TRBD1 (5 bases). The CDR3 is made up of 17 amino acids. The ends were cut back, 0 bases at V and 0 bases at J, with 13 bases in the middle. Germline assignment: CDR1 SGHKS and CDR2 YYEKEE (reference sequence). The CDR3 here is CASSLAEGTLSGNTIYF. CDR3 nucleotide sequence: TGTGCCAGCAGCTTGGCCGAAGGGACGCTCTCTGGAAACACCATATATTTT.

The chain links TRBV4-3 to TRBJ2-6; maybe TRBD1 (6 bases). This CDR3 has 20 amino acids. Per the germline V gene, CDR1 is LGHNA and CDR2 is YSLEER. Trimming took off 1 base at V and 0 bases at J, with 19 bases between the two ends. The CDR3 DNA sequence: TGCGCCAGCAGCCAAGCTGTAGCTCAGGGGTACAACTCTGGGGCCAACGTCCTGACTTTC. It is translated as CASSQAVAQGYNSGANVLTF.

The CDR3 region has the DNA TGTGCCAGCAGCTTAAGCAGGTTGGGCAGCGAGCAGTTCTTC. Residues: CASSLSRLGSEQFF. J is TRBJ2-1 and V is TRBV7-3; D is uncertain. V was shortened by 1 base and J by 10 bases, with 14 bases between the two germline ends. Germline V gene data show CDR1 as SGHTA and CDR2 as FQGTGA. The length of the CDR3 is 14 residues.

V is TRBV5-6 and J is TRBJ2-3, with D maybe TRBD1 (6 bases). Germline CDR1 SGHDT, CDR2 YYEEEE. Deletions cut 1 base from V and 4 bases from J, with 10 bases between. This CDR3 has 14 amino acids. The CDR3 sequence is CASSLSGAPDTQYF. The CDR3 DNA reads TGTGCCAGCAGCTTGTCAGGGGCCCCAGATACGCAGTATTTT.

The genes are TRBV11-1 and TRBJ1-5; D is uncertain. V was cut by 3 bases and J by 7 bases, with 13 bases left in between. Germline V gene lookup returns CDR1 SGHAT and CDR2 FQDESV (reference sequence). This CDR3 is built from 14 residues. The CDR3 DNA reads TGTGCCAGCAGCTTTACTGGGCGGGAACAGCCCCAGCATTTT. Translated: CASSFTGREQPQHF.

The V and J genes are TRBV27 and TRBJ2-7; 8 bases match TRBD2. Looked up from germline, CDR1 is MNHEY and CDR2 is SMNVEV (reference sequence). The CDR3 is 16 amino acids. J was trimmed by 2 bases and V by 3 bases; bases with no gene match: 9. In DNA form, the CDR3 reads TGTGCCAGCAGTTTCTCTGGCGGGGGGCGCACCTACGAGCAGTACTTC. Translated: CASSFSGGGRTYEQYF.